Listed here are 15 T cell receptor beta chains from one sample, sequenced in a study of radiation and T cells in renal cell carcinoma. Time point described: baseline pretreatment blood. Treatment in this sample: 15 Gy SBRT to primary tumor, nephrectomy 4 weeks later. Measured with immunoSEQ multiplex PCR; TCRdb has only the in-frame clones, and not every one. The sample has approximately 150,000 clones, around four fifths seen once; the top ten hold approximately 24%. The source material was blood, sampled from a patient whose treatment included radiotherapy and nephrectomy. The source is a woman between 45 and 65 years old with renal cell carcinoma.

This rearrangement joins TRBV9 to TRBJ2-1, with TRBD2 matching 7 bases. After removal of 2 bases from V and 3 bases from J, the junction contained 8 bases not matched to a gene. Germline assignment: CDR1 SGDLS and CDR2 YYNGEE. This CDR3 contains 16 residues. The CDR3 nucleotides read TGTGCCAGCAGCGTCCTCGGGCGGGGGAGCTACAATGAGCAGTTCTTC. Its translation: CASSVLGRGSYNEQFF. Full variable domain (outside the CDR3, taken from reference TRBV9 and TRBJ2-1): DSGVTQTPKHLITATGQRVTLRCSPRSGDLSVYWYQQSLDQGLQFLIQYYNGEERAKGNILERFSAQQFPDLHSELNLSSLELGDSALYFCASSVLGRGSYNEQFFGPGTRLTVL.

The rearrangement links TRBV10-3 to TRBJ1-1; 7 bases agree with TRBD1. Germline V lookup: CDR1 ENHRY, CDR2 SYGVKD. Trimming took 6 bases from V and 3 from J; bases not matched to a gene: 7. This CDR3 comprises 14 residues. For the CDR3, the DNA is TGTGCCATCAGGCCCGGACAGGACTACACTGAAGCTTTCTTT. Protein: CAIRPGQDYTEAFF.

V gene TRBV30 combines with J gene TRBJ2-7; 7 bases fit TRBD1. The V segment lost 2 bases and the J segment 3 bases; nucleotides outside the gene matches: 4. Germline V gene lookup returns CDR1 GTSNPN and CDR2 SVGIG (reference sequence). The CDR3 spans 13 residues. Here the CDR3 reads CAWSLDRSYEQYF. DNA for the CDR3: TGTGCCTGGAGTTTGGACAGGAGCTACGAGCAGTACTTC.

The J gene is TRBJ1-4, the V gene TRBV9; no clear D. V was shortened by 7 bases and J by 3 bases, with 13 bases between the two germline ends. CDR3 length equals 14 residues. Germline CDR1 reads SGDLS; CDR2 reads YYNGEE. DNA for the CDR3: TGTGCCAGCTCCGGGGTAGGTGCTAATGAAAAACTGTTTTTT. Protein product: CASSGVGANEKLFF.

The rearrangement joins TRBV28 to TRBJ1-6, with a possible D match to TRBD1 (5 bases). V was clipped by 6 bases and J by 10 bases, with 16 bases between them. This CDR3 contains 14 residues. Germline CDR1 is MDHEN and CDR2 is SYDVKM. CDR3 DNA sequence: TGTGCCAGCAGGCCTCAGGGAGGGAAGTCACCCCTCCACTTT. Residues: CASRPQGGKSPLHF.

The chain is built from TRBV7-9 and TRBJ1-1; TRBD1 aligns across 7 bases. From germline, CDR1 is SEHNR and CDR2 FQNEAQ (reference sequence). V lost 5 bases to trimming and J lost 5 bases; unmatched junction nucleotides: 8. This CDR3 region has 14 residues. DNA for the CDR3: TGTGCCAGCAGCCCACAGGGGATTAGGACTGAAGCTTTCTTT. Amino acid sequence: CASSPQGIRTEAFF.

The rearrangement joins TRBV30 to TRBJ2-5, with D perhaps TRBD2 (5 bases). Germline lookup yields CDR1 GTSNPN and CDR2 SVGIG (reference sequence). The CDR3 has 14 residues. The ends were cut back, 5 bases at V and 4 bases at J, with 17 bases in the middle. CDR3 bases: TGTGCCTGGGGGCGAGGGCTTGGCGGAGAGACCCAGTACTTC. Protein product: CAWGRGLGGETQYF.

Details on this clone: Sequence at one end of the junction differs from germline and may be a read error. V gene TRBV2 combines with J gene TRBJ2-7; D is possibly TRBD1 (6 bases). This CDR3 region has 10 residues. The V gene's germline CDR1 is SNHLY and CDR2 FYNNEI. The CDR3 DNA reads TGTGCCAGCAGTGACAGACGACAGGACTTC. It specifies CASSDRRQDF.

This chain uses TRBV28 with TRBJ1-2, with no clear D. The V end was cut by 5 bases, the J end by 13 bases, with 17 bases between. This CDR3 has 12 amino acids. CDR1 is MDHEN and CDR2 is SYDVKM in the germline V gene. CDR3 region: CASSPPGLIVTF. The CDR3, as DNA: TGTGCCAGCAGTCCCCCCGGTCTAATCGTCACCTTC.

V and J are TRBV5-1 and TRBJ2-7, with D maybe TRBD2 (5 bases). Germline V gives CDR1 SGHRS, CDR2 YFSETQ. The CDR3 spans 15 residues. Deletions cut 0 bases from V and 2 bases from J, with 12 bases between. The CDR3 DNA reads TGCGCCAGCAGCTTGGGGGGAGACGAAACCTACGAGCAGTACTTC. Translated: CASSLGGDETYEQYF.

This chain links TRBV29-1 with TRBJ2-7; D gene uncertain. CDR1 and CDR2 from the germline V gene are SQVTM and ANQGSEA. The CDR3 consists of 15 residues. V lost 7 bases to trimming and J lost 0 bases, with 19 bases between them. CDR3 DNA: TGCAGCGCTCCACGTGAAAGGCCTCTCTCCTACGAGCAGTACTTC. Encoded protein: CSAPRERPLSYEQYF.

Concerning this clone: Its ends do not fully match the called genes, so a read error is possible. The chain uses TRBV2 and TRBJ2-5; unclear D gene. This CDR3 is 12 amino acids long. Germline V lookup: CDR1 SNHLY, CDR2 FYNNEI. This chain's CDR3 is CASIRTQEAQYF. Here the CDR3 DNA reads TGTGCCAGCATACGAACACAAGAGGCCCAGTACTTC.

The J gene is TRBJ1-6, the V gene TRBV2; no clear D gene. CDR1 is SNHLY and CDR2 is FYNNEI in the germline V gene. Trimming took off 4 bases at V and 3 bases at J, with 7 bases between the two ends. The CDR3 spans 14 residues. As DNA, the CDR3 is TGTGCCAGCAGTGTCAGGCTCTATAATTCACCCCTCCACTTT. This translates into CASSVRLYNSPLHF.

This clone was found once. This specimen includes other DNA sequences encoding the same CDR3. The chain uses TRBV6-6 and TRBJ1-5, with 10 positions matching TRBD1. The ends lost 1 base at V and 4 bases at J; junction bases unmatched: 1. Germline V CDR1 and CDR2: MNHNY, SVGAGI (reference sequence). This CDR3 contains 15 residues. CDR3 DNA: TGTGCCAGCAGTTACTTGGGACAGGGGAATCAGCCCCAGCATTTT. It is translated as CASSYLGQGNQPQHF.

This sequence joins TRBV5-1 and TRBJ2-2; 7 bases fit TRBD1. Germline V lookup: CDR1 SGHRS, CDR2 YFSETQ. The CDR3 contains 14 residues. The V and J ends lost 4 bases and 8 bases, in that order; junction bases with no gene match: 8. Written as DNA, the CDR3 is TGCGCCAGCAGCGGGTCAGGGGGACAAGGGGAGCTGTTTTTT. It codes for CASSGSGGQGELFF. Full variable domain (rest looked up from reference TRBV5-1 and TRBJ2-2): KAGVTQTPRYLIKTRGQQVTLSCSPISGHRSVSWYQQTPGQGLQFLFEYFSETQRNKGNFPGRFSGRQFSNSRSEMNVSTLELGDSALYLCASSGSGGQGELFFGEGSRLTVL.